Each of the 5 T cell receptor beta chains below was sequenced from the same sample in a study of cytomegalovirus exposure and HLA in healthy donors. PCR involved 60 Vbeta and 13 Jbeta primers. Generated by immunoSEQ multiplex PCR, the TCRdb table keeps only in-frame clones and is missing some. The table shows roughly 170,000 clones, with roughly 80% occurring only once. Sequenced input: PBMCs. The receptor set was obtained from a man aged 30-40 years in good health and CMV-seropositive.

This rearrangement joins TRBV2 to TRBJ2-1, with D tentatively TRBD2 (5 bases). V was clipped by 3 bases and J by 0 bases, with 12 bases between them. The CDR3 is 16 residues long. The germline V gene has CDR1 SNHLY and CDR2 FYNNEI. The CDR3 loop reads CASSDKVSGSYNEQFF. CDR3 DNA sequence: TGTGCCAGCAGTGATAAGGTGAGCGGCTCCTACAATGAGCAGTTCTTC.

The V call is TRBV2, the J call TRBJ2-7, with 9 bases aligning to TRBD2. The CDR3 covers 13 residues. J lost 3 bases, V lost 6 bases, and 3 bases had no gene match. Germline V lookup: CDR1 SNHLY, CDR2 FYNNEI. This CDR3 reads CASSRSGSYEQYF. CDR3 nucleotide sequence: TGTGCCAGCAGCCGTAGCGGGAGCTACGAGCAGTACTTC.

This clone occurred once. The chain links TRBV5-4 to TRBJ2-3, with a weak D call TRBD2 (7 bases). The CDR3 has 17 amino acids. V was clipped by 4 bases and J by 4 bases, with 22 bases between them. Germline V CDR1 and CDR2: SGHNT, YYREEE (reference sequence). CDR3 sequence (DNA): TGTGCCAGCAGCCGGGGGCCGGGGGGCTCCCGGGCAGATACGCAGTATTTT. It specifies CASSRGPGGSRADTQYF.

The chain employs TRBV23-1 and TRBJ2-1, with 12 bases lining up with TRBD1. TRBV23-1 carries the ORF label, with uncertain function. V lost 2 bases and J lost 9; bases outside the gene matches: 8. This CDR3 has 16 residues. CDR3 loop: CASSQQRRDRGLEQFF. Here the CDR3 DNA reads TGCGCCAGCAGTCAACAAAGGCGGGACAGGGGGCTTGAGCAGTTCTTC.

V and J are TRBV10-3 and TRBJ2-7, with 9 bases fitting TRBD1. With 8 bases clipped from V and 2 bases from J, the junction kept 4 bases outside the gene matches. CDR1 is ENHRY and CDR2 is SYGVKD in the germline V gene. This CDR3 has 13 residues. The CDR3 reads CAIRRQGAYEQYF. CDR3 nucleotide sequence: TGTGCCATCCGTAGACAGGGGGCCTACGAGCAGTACTTC.